This T cell receptor (beta chain) was captured by sequencing in a study of blood T cell repertoires in COVID-19 (dated by TCRdb to 2020 to 2021). In terms of the full investigation: Samples covering the acute and convalescent phases of COVID-19 were provided by collaborators in the United States, Italy and Spain. The repertoires were released in a freely available public database meant as a resource for research on the immune response to SARS-CoV-2. The dataset comprised deeply sampled blood TCRbeta repertoires from subjects exposed to, actively infected with, or recovered from COVID-19. The sample metadata nearly always contained a de-identified subject ID, COVID-19 status, age in years and sex. The prospective study material was composed of cDNA or gDNA derived from T cells, B-cell-depleted T cells, or PBMCs. Where HLA class I and class II types were available, the types were taken from metadata supplied by the sample provider, not from assay-based typing. The samples were drawn from two sources: the first 160 participants of the ongoing ImmuneRACE study, and 1,254 subjects contributed by 6 global collaborators. General conclusions and limits of the study: Clinical and demographic metadata were provided uncurated, with the amount varying by source and participant.

This clone was detected once. What antigen it recognizes has not been identified. One base away there is no much larger clone; base qualities are not given. The germline V gene yields SGDLS for CDR1 and YYNGEE for CDR2. V is pruned by 4 bases and J by 4 bases, leaving 7 bases of the junction without a gene match. The CDR3, cysteine through phenylalanine, is 14 amino acids long. Of all the DNA, just the CDR3 is kept, 42 bases in frame from base 1. The collaborating institutions used their own protocols to collect whole blood in K2EDTA tubes. Collaborator samples were shipped for TCRbeta analysis as frozen whole blood, isolated PBMCs, or DNA extracted from either sample type. The immunoSEQ Assay, a bias-controlled multiplex PCR, was used to amplify TCRbeta CDR3 regions from genomic DNA. Per the authors' processing: Within the assay, amplification of reference gene primers was used to estimate how many nucleated cells each sample contained. To quantify the absolute abundance of each unique TCRbeta CDR3 rearrangement, sequence reads were collapsed and filtered. For each sample, productive Simpson clonality was calculated as the square root of Simpson's diversity index over productive rearrangements. In its TCRdb copy, this immuneACCESS table keeps in-frame sequences only and misses some clones. Where compared with another copy, unresolved V genes explain less than half of these, and the others have no known cause. That table is the source of V, J and clone size, and D and trimming were worked out from the DNA. The sample table holds 260,000 or so clones, of which around 82% were seen once. The top ten hold roughly 5.8% of the sample.

Sequencing was performed on peripheral blood. The rearranged chain carries TRBV9 and TRBJ2-7; 8 bases in the junction line up with TRBD2. This TCR was sampled from a man older than 75 with acute or convalescent COVID-19. The CDR3 region has the sequence CASSTGLAGYEQYF. The DNA reads as follows: TGTGCCAGCAGCACGGGGCTAGCGGGTTACGAGCAGTACTTC.